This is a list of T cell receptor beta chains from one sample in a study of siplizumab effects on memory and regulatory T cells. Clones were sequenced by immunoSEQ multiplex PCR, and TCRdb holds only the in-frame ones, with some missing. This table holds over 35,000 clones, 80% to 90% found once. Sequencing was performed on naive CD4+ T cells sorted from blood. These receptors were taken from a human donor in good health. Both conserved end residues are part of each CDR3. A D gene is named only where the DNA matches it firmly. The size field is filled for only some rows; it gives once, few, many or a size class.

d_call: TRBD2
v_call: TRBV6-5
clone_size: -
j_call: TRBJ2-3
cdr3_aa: CASSYTPGLAPDTQYF
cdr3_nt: TGTGCCAGCAGTTACACCCCTGGACTAGCCCCAGATACGCAGTATTTT

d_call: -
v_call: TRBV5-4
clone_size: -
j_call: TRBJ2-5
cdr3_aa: CASSLVAETQYF
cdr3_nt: TGTGCCAGCAGCTTGGTGGCTGAAACCCAGTACTTC

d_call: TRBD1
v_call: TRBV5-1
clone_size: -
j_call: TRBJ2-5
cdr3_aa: CASSLARTGQETQYF
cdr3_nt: TGCGCCAGCAGCTTGGCCCGGACAGGCCAAGAGACCCAGTACTTC

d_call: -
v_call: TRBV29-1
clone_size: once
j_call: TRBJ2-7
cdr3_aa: CSVEGRDGTYEQYF
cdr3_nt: TGCAGCGTTGAAGGCCGGGACGGGACCTACGAGCAGTACTTC

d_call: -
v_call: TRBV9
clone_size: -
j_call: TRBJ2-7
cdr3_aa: CASSARTTAYEQYF
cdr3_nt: TGTGCCAGCAGCGCCCGGACAACCGCCTACGAGCAGTACTTC

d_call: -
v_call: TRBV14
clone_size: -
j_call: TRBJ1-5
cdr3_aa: CASSQTGNQPQHF
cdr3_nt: TGTGCCAGCAGCCAAACGGGAAATCAGCCCCAGCATTTT

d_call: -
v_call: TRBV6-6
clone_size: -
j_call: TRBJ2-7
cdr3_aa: CASSYEASYEQYF
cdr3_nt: TGTGCCAGCAGTTACGAGGCTTCGTACGAGCAGTACTTC

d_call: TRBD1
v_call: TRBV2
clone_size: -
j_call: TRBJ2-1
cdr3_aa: CASSGRQGIRDNEQFF
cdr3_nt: TGTGCCAGCAGTGGACGACAGGGCATAAGGGACAATGAGCAGTTCTTC

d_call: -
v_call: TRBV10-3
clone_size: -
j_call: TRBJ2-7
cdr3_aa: CATMDSYEQYF
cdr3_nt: TGTGCCACGATGGACAGCTACGAGCAGTACTTC

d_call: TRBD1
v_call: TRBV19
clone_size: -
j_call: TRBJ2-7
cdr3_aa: CASWGQGDYEQYF
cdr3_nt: TGTGCCAGCTGGGGACAGGGAGACTACGAGCAGTACTTC

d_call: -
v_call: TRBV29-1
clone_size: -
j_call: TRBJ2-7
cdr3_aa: CSVLEQGGDYEQYF
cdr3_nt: TGCAGCGTTTTGGAACAGGGAGGGGACTACGAGCAGTACTTC

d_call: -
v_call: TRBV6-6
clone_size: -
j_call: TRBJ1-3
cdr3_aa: CASSYLRGNTIYF
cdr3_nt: TGTGCCAGCAGCTACCTCAGGGGAAACACCATATATTTT

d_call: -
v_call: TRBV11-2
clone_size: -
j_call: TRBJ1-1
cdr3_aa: CASSLPFRGYLNTEAFF
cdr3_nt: TGTGCCAGCAGCCTTCCCTTCAGGGGTTACCTGAACACTGAAGCTTTCTTT

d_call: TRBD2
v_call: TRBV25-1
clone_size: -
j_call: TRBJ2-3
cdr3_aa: CASSISGTRGSTQYF
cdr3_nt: TGTGCCAGCAGTATATCCGGGACTAGGGGAAGTACGCAGTATTTT

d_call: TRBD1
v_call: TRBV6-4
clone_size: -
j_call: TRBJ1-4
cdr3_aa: CASSLQGRPNEKLFF
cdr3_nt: TGTGCCAGCAGTTTACAGGGGAGGCCTAATGAAAAACTGTTTTTT

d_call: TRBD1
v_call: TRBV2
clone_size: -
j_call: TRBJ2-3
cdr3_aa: CASSGDRPLLGAQYF
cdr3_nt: TGTGCCAGCAGTGGGGACAGGCCTCTCTTAGGCGCGCAGTATTTT

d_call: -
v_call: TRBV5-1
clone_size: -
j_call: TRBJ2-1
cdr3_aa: CAKCVQVPGFSEQFF
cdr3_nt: TGCGCCAAATGCGTACAGGTCCCGGGATTTTCCGAGCAGTTCTTC

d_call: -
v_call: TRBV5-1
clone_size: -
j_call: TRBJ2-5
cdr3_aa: CASSLVRGEETQYF
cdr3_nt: TGCGCCAGCAGCTTGGTTCGTGGGGAAGAGACCCAGTACTTC

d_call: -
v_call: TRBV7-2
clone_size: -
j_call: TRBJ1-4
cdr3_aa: CASSYRQATNEKLFF
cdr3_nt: TGTGCCAGCAGCTACAGACAGGCAACTAATGAAAAACTGTTTTTT

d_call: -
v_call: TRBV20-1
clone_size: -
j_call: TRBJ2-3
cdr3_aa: CSAPRRDTQYF
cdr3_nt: TGCAGTGCTCCCAGGCGAGATACGCAGTATTTT

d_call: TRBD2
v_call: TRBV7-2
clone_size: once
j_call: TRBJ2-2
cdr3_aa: CASSSPGLAGGGTGELFF
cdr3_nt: TGTGCCAGCAGCTCTCCGGGACTAGCGGGAGGGGGCACCGGGGAGCTGTTTTTT

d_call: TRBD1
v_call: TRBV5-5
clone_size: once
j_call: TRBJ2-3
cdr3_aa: CASSGPGQKTDTQYF
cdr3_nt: TGTGCCAGCAGCGGTCCGGGACAGAAAACAGATACGCAGTATTTT

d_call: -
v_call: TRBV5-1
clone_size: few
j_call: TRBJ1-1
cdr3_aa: CASSTRGNTEAFF
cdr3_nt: TGCGCCAGCAGCACAAGAGGGAACACTGAAGCTTTCTTT

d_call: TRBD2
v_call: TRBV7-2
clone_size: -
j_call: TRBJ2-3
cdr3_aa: CASRSGRFTDTQYF
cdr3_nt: TGTGCCAGCCGCAGCGGGAGATTCACAGATACGCAGTATTTT

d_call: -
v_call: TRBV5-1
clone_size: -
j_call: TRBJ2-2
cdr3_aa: CASSLQGTGELFF
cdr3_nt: TGCGCCAGCAGCTTACAGGGCACCGGGGAGCTGTTTTTT

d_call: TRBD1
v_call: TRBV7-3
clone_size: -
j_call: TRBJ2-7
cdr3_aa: CASSLRDRGHEQYF
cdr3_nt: TGTGCCAGCAGCCTCCGGGACAGGGGCCACGAGCAGTACTTC

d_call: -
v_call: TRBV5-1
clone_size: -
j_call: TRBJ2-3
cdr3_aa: CASSVGTPTDTQYF
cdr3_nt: TGCGCCAGCAGCGTCGGGACTCCGACAGATACGCAGTATTTT

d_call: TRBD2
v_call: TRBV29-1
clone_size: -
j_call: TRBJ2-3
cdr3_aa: CSVSTSGTDTQYF
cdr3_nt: TGCAGCGTGTCGACTAGCGGCACAGATACGCAGTATTTT

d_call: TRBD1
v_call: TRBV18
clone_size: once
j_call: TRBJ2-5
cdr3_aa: CASSPGQAPNRNQETQYF
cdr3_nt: TGTGCCAGCTCCCCCGGACAGGCCCCCAACCGTAATCAAGAGACCCAGTACTTC

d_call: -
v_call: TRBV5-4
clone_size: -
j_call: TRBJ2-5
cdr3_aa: CAMAPGVSVQETQYF
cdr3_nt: TGTGCCATGGCCCCAGGGGTCTCGGTTCAAGAGACCCAGTACTTC

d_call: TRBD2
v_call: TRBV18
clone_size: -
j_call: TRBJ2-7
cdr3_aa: CASSPGTTYEQYF
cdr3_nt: TGTGCCAGCTCACCAGGGACTACCTACGAGCAGTACTTC

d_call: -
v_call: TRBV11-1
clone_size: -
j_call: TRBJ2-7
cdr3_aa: CASSFGGGSSYEQYF
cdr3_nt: TGTGCCAGCAGCTTCGGGGGCGGTAGCTCCTACGAGCAGTACTTC

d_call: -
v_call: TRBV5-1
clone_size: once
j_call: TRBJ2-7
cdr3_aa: CASSLRPDSSAYEQYF
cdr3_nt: TGCGCCAGCAGCTTAAGACCGGACAGTTCGGCCTACGAGCAGTACTTC

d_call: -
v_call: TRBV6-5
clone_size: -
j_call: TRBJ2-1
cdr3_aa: CASSFIPGPYNEQFF
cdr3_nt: TGTGCCAGCAGTTTCATCCCGGGACCCTACAATGAGCAGTTCTTC

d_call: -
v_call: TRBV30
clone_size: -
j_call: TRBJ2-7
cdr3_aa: CAWSGVGFHEQYF
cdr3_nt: TGTGCCTGGAGTGGGGTAGGGTTCCACGAGCAGTACTTC

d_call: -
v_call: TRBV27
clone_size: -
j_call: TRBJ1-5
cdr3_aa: CASSSIDRSPEQPQHF
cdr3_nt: TGTGCCAGCAGTTCAATCGACAGGTCCCCGGAGCAGCCCCAGCATTTT

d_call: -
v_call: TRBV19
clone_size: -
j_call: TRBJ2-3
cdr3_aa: CASRGGARTDTQYF
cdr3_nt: TGTGCCAGTAGGGGGGGGGCTCGCACAGATACGCAGTATTTT

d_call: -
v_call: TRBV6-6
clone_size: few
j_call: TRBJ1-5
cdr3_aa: CASSYIDQPQHF
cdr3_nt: TGTGCCAGCAGTTACATCGATCAGCCCCAGCATTTT

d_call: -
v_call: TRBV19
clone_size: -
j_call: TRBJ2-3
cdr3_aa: CASSIATGTSKDTDTQYF
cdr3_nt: TGTGCCAGTAGTATAGCAACCGGGACTTCGAAGGACACAGATACGCAGTATTTT

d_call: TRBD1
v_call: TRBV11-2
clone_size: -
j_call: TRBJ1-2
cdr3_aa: CASSLLQGAYNYGYTF
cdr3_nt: TGTGCCAGCAGCTTATTGCAGGGGGCTTATAACTATGGCTACACCTTC